This entry features one T cell receptor (beta chain) sequence. This record comes from a study of T cell changes during pregnancy in multiple sclerosis. Here immunoSEQ multiplex PCR was the method, and the copy in TCRdb shows in-frame clones only, minus some. The repertoire holds 40,000 to 60,000 clones, roughly 92% seen once, with around 0.68% in the top ten. The TCR sequence derives from a female donor with multiple sclerosis, enrolled in a pregnancy study. Sequenced here: CD4+ T cells from peripheral blood mononuclear cells, sampled in the third trimester of pregnancy.

CDR3 bases: TGCAGCGCTGACCAGGGTGGCTACACCTTC. It yields the protein CSADQGGYTF. The chain employs TRBV29-1 and TRBJ1-2, with D possibly being TRBD1 (5 bases). Trimming removed 7 bases from V and 7 bases from J, with 10 bases in between. The germline V gene encodes CDR1 SQVTM and CDR2 ANQGSEA. The CDR3 totals 10 residues.